Here is one T cell receptor (beta chain) with its context. Its antigen is still unknown. The data derive from a study of T cell responses to AZD1222 COVID-19 vaccine. Germline values: CDR1 SGHNT, CDR2 YENEEA. With 7 bases clipped from V and 3 bases from J, the junction kept 8 bases outside the gene matches. CDR3 length equals 14 residues. Study conclusions and caveats: Females made up more of the donors, who were largely white British, and clonal diversity may have come out too low.

Sequenced by immunoSEQ multiplex PCR; TCRdb stores in-frame clones only, minus some. The data show 80,000 to 100,000 clones, about 90% seen once. The sample consisted of peripheral blood, taken on day 0 of MenACWY control vaccination. The chain uses TRBV11-3 and TRBJ2-7, with 8 bases lining up with TRBD2. The source of this sequence is an adult in good health. The CDR3 DNA reads as TGTGCCAGCACCCCCCCAGCGGGGGTCTACGAGCAGTACTTC. Translation gives CASTPPAGVYEQYF.